The 25 T cell receptor beta chains below come from one sample, sequenced in a study of T cell responses to AZD1222 COVID-19 vaccine. This table comes from immunoSEQ multiplex PCR, and its TCRdb copy is limited to in-frame clones, with some not included. The table shows about 160,000 clones, with 94% occurring only once. This specimen was peripheral blood, taken on day 0 of AZD1222 vaccination. The receptors were sampled from an adult in good health.

The genes are TRBV7-2 and TRBJ1-6, with D possibly TRBD1 on 5 matching bases. The V end lost 1 base, the J end lost 7 bases, and 17 bases lay between the germline ends. Looked up from germline, CDR1 is SGHTA and CDR2 is FQGNSA. CDR3 length: 17 amino acids. This CDR3 reads CASSLGGSGMGNSPLHF. The DNA of the CDR3 is TGTGCCAGCAGCTTAGGCGGCTCAGGGATGGGCAATTCACCCCTCCACTTT.

V is TRBV12-2 and J is TRBJ2-7; no check of the table's D call, TRBD2, against the DNA was made. TRBV12-2 is noted as a pseudogene. The CDR3 is made up of 15 amino acids. The chain's CDR3 is CASRVLAGVINEQYV. The CDR3 DNA reads as TGTGCAAGTCGCGTACTAGCGGGAGTAATCAACGAGCAGTACGTC.

The chain joins TRBV28 to TRBJ1-2; TRBD1 is a possible D gene (6 bases). This CDR3 region has 12 residues. Trimming took off 8 bases at V and 8 bases at J, with 15 bases between the two ends. Germline loops: CDR1 MDHEN, CDR2 SYDVKM. In DNA form, the CDR3 reads TGTGCCAGCGAAAAGACAGGCCTAGGCTACACCTTC. Translation: CASEKTGLGYTF.

The chain recombines TRBV7-8 with TRBJ1-4; D not resolved. Germline values: CDR1 SGHVS, CDR2 FQNEAQ. CDR3 length: 19 residues. V lost 2 bases, J lost 2 bases, and 21 bases lay in between. The CDR3 is CASSLWGRAGGGTNEKLFF. In nucleotides, the CDR3 is TGTGCCAGCAGCTTATGGGGAAGGGCAGGAGGCGGCACTAATGAAAAACTGTTTTTT.

J is TRBJ1-6 and V is TRBV4-2, with D tentatively TRBD1 (6 bases). V dropped 3 bases and J dropped 4 bases, with 13 bases sitting between them. The length of the CDR3 is 16 residues. Germline V gene data show CDR1 as LGHNA and CDR2 as YNFKEQ. The CDR3 DNA follows: TGTGCCAGCAGCCATGACAGGTTTGGGTATAATTCACCCCTCCACTTT. This translates into CASSHDRFGYNSPLHF.

This sequence joins TRBV19 and TRBJ1-5; unclear D gene. V lost 3 bases and J 4 bases, leaving 13 bases between the germline ends. Germline V gene lookup returns CDR1 LNHDA and CDR2 SQIVND (reference sequence). The CDR3 is 15 residues long. The CDR3 DNA reads TGTGCCAGTAGTATTGCCCCTGCGGGTAATCAGCCCCAGCATTTT. Translated, it gives CASSIAPAGNQPQHF.

The chain employs TRBV30 and TRBJ1-1; D gene uncertain. The CDR3 length is 16 residues. The V gene lost 0 bases and the J gene lost 4 bases, with 18 bases spanning the gap. CDR1 GTSNPN and CDR2 SVGIG come from the germline V gene (reference sequence). The CDR3 is CAWSVFRSKGGTEAFF. The CDR3 DNA reads as TGTGCCTGGAGTGTATTTCGTTCAAAGGGAGGCACTGAAGCTTTCTTT.

The chain recombines TRBV6-5 with TRBJ1-4; D remains unclear. Deletions cut 5 bases from V and 8 bases from J, with 12 bases between. There are 13 residues in the CDR3. The germline V gene encodes CDR1 MNHEY and CDR2 SVGAGI. This chain's CDR3 is CASSRAIGEKLFF. DNA for the CDR3: TGTGCCAGCAGTCGGGCAATCGGAGAAAAACTGTTTTTT.

This chain uses TRBV6-5 with TRBJ1-2; tentative D call: TRBD1 (6 bases). The germline CDR1 and CDR2 sequences are MNHEY and SVGAGI. Trimming took 6 bases from V and 8 from J, leaving 13 bases between them. The CDR3 has 12 amino acids. CDR3 loop: CASRTGSGGYTF. The CDR3 coding sequence is TGTGCCAGCAGGACAGGATCGGGCGGCTACACCTTC.

The chain combines TRBV7-8 with TRBJ1-2; no clear D. The ends were cut back, 0 bases at V and 10 bases at J, with 12 bases in the middle. The germline V gene has CDR1 SGHVS and CDR2 FQNEAQ. The length of the CDR3 is 13 residues. CDR3 bases: TGTGCCAGCAGCTTAGCGGTCCTTGATGCCTACACCTTC. Encoded protein: CASSLAVLDAYTF.

The genes are TRBV10-3 and TRBJ1-1, with D unresolved. Germline CDR1 reads ENHRY; CDR2 reads SYGVKD. CDR3 size: 14 residues. Trimming took 2 bases from V and 1 from J, leaving 8 bases between them. The CDR3 loop is CAISEDPTNTEAFF. The CDR3 DNA is TGTGCCATCAGTGAGGATCCCACGAACACTGAAGCTTTCTTT.

Of note for this clone: The CDR3 does not close with the conserved phenylalanine or tryptophan, likely indicating a read error. Because the CDR3's place on the DNA is in doubt, the DNA is left out and the CDR3 is given as listed by TCRdb. The J gene is TRBJ2-7, the V gene TRBV24-1. From its first to its last residue, the CDR3 has 8 amino acids. The germline V gene encodes CDR1 KGHDR and CDR2 SFDVKD. This CDR3 reads CATPGGGY.

V gene TRBV6-1 combines with J gene TRBJ1-2; D is unclear. Trimming stripped 4 bases from V and 0 bases from J, with 15 bases between. This CDR3 contains 16 residues. Per the germline V gene, CDR1 is MNHNS and CDR2 is SASEGT. The CDR3 protein is CASSGETERANYGYTF. In DNA form, the CDR3 reads TGTGCCAGCAGTGGGGAAACAGAAAGAGCTAACTATGGCTACACCTTC.

The gene calls are TRBV19 and TRBJ1-5; 8 bases are a match to TRBD1. The CDR3 has 15 amino acids. Germline CDR1 reads LNHDA; CDR2 reads SQIVND (reference sequence). V lost 5 bases and J lost 3; bases outside the gene matches: 6. DNA for the CDR3: TGTGCCAGTAGTGTGACAGGGGCCAACAATCAGCCCCAGCATTTT. It translates to CASSVTGANNQPQHF.

There are a few counts of this clone. V usage is TRBV2 and J usage is TRBJ2-3; TRBD2 aligns across 9 bases. The germline V gene encodes CDR1 SNHLY and CDR2 FYNNEI. This CDR3 is 23 amino acids long. The junction had 32 bases not matched to a gene; V was cut back by 6 bases and J by 4 bases. CDR3 amino acids: CASRRRRLGGWASGASAADTQYF. CDR3 DNA: TGTGCCAGCAGACGTCGACGACTGGGGGGATGGGCTAGCGGGGCCTCGGCGGCAGATACGCAGTATTTT.

V usage is TRBV28 and J usage is TRBJ2-2, with 9 bases matching TRBD1. CDR1 MDHEN and CDR2 SYDVKM come from the germline V gene. V lost 7 bases, J lost 6 bases, and 12 bases stayed unmatched. This CDR3 contains 16 residues. The CDR3 spells CASTARDREKAGELFF. The CDR3 DNA follows: TGTGCCAGCACGGCGAGGGACAGGGAAAAGGCCGGGGAGCTGTTTTTT. The variable domain in full, with the rest retrieved from reference TRBV28 and TRBJ2-2, is DVKVTQSSRYLVKRTGEKVFLECVQDMDHENMFWYRQDPGLGLRLIYFSYDVKMKEKGDIPEGYSVSREKKERFSLILESASTNQTSMYLCASTARDREKAGELFFGEGSRLTVL.

This chain connects TRBV6-5 to TRBJ2-2; D might be TRBD1 or TRBD2, each matching 5 bases. V was cut by 7 bases and J by 1 base, with 10 bases left in between. Germline-derived CDR1 and CDR2 are MNHEY and SVGAGI. The CDR3 has 14 amino acids. The CDR3: CASTGTENTGELFF. Written as DNA, the CDR3 is TGTGCCAGCACCGGGACCGAGAACACCGGGGAGCTGTTTTTT.

This chain connects TRBV5-8 to TRBJ2-1; D not certain. Trimming took 2 bases from V and 1 from J, leaving 10 bases between them. There are 15 residues in the CDR3. CDR1 and CDR2 (germline): SGHTS, YDEGEE. Here the CDR3 DNA reads TGTGCCAGCAGCTTTTTAAGTAGGTCCTACAATGAGCAGTTCTTC. Its translation is CASSFLSRSYNEQFF.

The gene calls are TRBV18 and TRBJ1-1, with a possible D match to TRBD1 (5 bases). The CDR3 is 14 residues long. V lost 2 bases and J lost 1, with 8 bases in between. Germline assignment: CDR1 KGHSH and CDR2 LQKENI. The CDR3 loop is CASSPGAQNTEAFF. As DNA, the CDR3 is TGTGCCAGCTCACCAGGGGCCCAGAACACTGAAGCTTTCTTT.

The CDR3 is CASSPTREGARNTEAFF. The CDR3 nucleotides read TGCGCCAGCAGCCCGACGAGAGAGGGGGCCAGGAACACTGAAGCTTTCTTT. This chain connects TRBV4-3 to TRBJ1-1; 7 bases line up with TRBD1. The germline V gene encodes CDR1 LGHNA and CDR2 YSLEER. This CDR3 is built from 17 residues. Trimming cost V 4 bases and J 1 base; bases outside gene matches: 12.

This chain links TRBV4-3 with TRBJ2-1; 9 positions agree with TRBD2. The V segment lost 0 bases and the J segment 5 bases; nucleotides outside the gene matches: 5. Germline-derived CDR1 and CDR2 are LGHNA and YSLEER. This CDR3 comprises 16 residues. CDR3 region: CASSQERGRAHNEQFF. The DNA for the CDR3 is TGCGCCAGCAGCCAAGAACGCGGGAGGGCCCACAATGAGCAGTTCTTC.

The chain joins TRBV5-4 to TRBJ2-5; TRBD2 matches at 9 bases. With 10 bases clipped from V and 4 bases from J, the junction kept 14 bases outside the gene matches. This CDR3 is built from 15 residues. CDR1 is SGHNT, CDR2 YYREEE, per germline (reference sequence). The chain's CDR3 is CAVAVAGVLGETQYF. CDR3 nucleotides: TGTGCCGTCGCTGTAGCGGGAGTATTGGGAGAGACCCAGTACTTC.

The chain joins TRBV6-1 to TRBJ1-5; D call uncertain. Germline CDR1 reads MNHNS; CDR2 reads SASEGT. The CDR3 spans 15 residues. Deletions cut 1 base from V and 0 bases from J, with 7 bases between. The CDR3 nucleotides read TGTGCCAGCAGTGAAGTAGGATTTAGCAATCAGCCCCAGCATTTT. This codes for CASSEVGFSNQPQHF.

The V call is TRBV5-1, the J call TRBJ2-1; D might be TRBD2 (6 bases). The CDR3 contains 15 residues. CDR1 and CDR2 from the germline V gene are SGHRS and YFSETQ. V lost 7 bases and J 10 bases, leaving 24 bases between the germline ends. CDR3: CASRPGALLQWEQFF. For the CDR3, the DNA is TGCGCCAGCCGACCGGGAGCGTTGTTACAATGGGAGCAGTTCTTC. The whole variable domain, filled in from reference TRBV5-1 and TRBJ2-1, reads KAGVTQTPRYLIKTRGQQVTLSCSPISGHRSVSWYQQTPGQGLQFLFEYFSETQRNKGNFPGRFSGRQFSNSRSEMNVSTLELGDSALYLCASRPGALLQWEQFFGPGTRLTVL.

The genes are TRBV19 and TRBJ1-2; TRBD1 agrees at 7 bases. This CDR3 comprises 13 residues. J was trimmed by 1 base and V by 8 bases; bases with no gene match: 4. Germline loops: CDR1 LNHDA, CDR2 SQIVND (reference sequence). The CDR3 nucleotides are TGTGCCAGTCGGGACAGAGATAACTATGGCTACACCTTC. Its protein product is CASRDRDNYGYTF.